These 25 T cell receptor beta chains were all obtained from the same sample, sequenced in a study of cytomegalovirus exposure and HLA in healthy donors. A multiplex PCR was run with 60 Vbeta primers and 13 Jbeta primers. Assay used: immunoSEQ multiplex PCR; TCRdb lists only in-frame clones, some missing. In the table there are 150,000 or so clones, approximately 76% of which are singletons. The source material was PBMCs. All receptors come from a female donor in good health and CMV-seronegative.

CDR3 sequence: CASSQGRGPYGYTF. The CDR3 DNA sequence: TGCGCCAGCAGCCAAGGCAGGGGACCTTATGGCTACACCTTC. This chain uses TRBV4-1 with TRBJ1-2, with D maybe TRBD1 (6 bases). The CDR3 covers 14 residues. Germline V gives CDR1 MGHRA, CDR2 YSYEKL. Trimming removed 1 base at V and 5 bases at J, with 11 bases between.

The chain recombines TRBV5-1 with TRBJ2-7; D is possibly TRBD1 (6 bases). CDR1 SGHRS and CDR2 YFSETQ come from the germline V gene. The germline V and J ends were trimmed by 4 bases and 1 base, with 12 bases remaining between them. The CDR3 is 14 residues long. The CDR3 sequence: CASSSRTESYEQYF. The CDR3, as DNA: TGCGCCAGCAGCAGCAGGACAGAGTCCTACGAGCAGTACTTC.

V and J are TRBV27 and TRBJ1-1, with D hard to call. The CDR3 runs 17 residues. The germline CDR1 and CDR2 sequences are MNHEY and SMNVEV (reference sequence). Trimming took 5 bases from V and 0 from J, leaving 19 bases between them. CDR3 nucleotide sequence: TGTGCCAGCAGTCCCGGAACAGTACAGATCATGAACACTGAAGCTTTCTTT. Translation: CASSPGTVQIMNTEAFF.

CDR3 amino acids: CASSKEAGRGQRETQYF. The CDR3 DNA is TGTGCCAGCAGCAAAGAGGCGGGGCGGGGGCAACGAGAGACCCAGTACTTC. The chain combines TRBV21-1 with TRBJ2-5; the table's D call TRBD2 went unverified against the DNA. TRBV21-1 is a recognized pseudogene. This CDR3 region has 17 residues.

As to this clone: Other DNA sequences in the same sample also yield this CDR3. CDR3 DNA sequence: TGTGCCAGCAGCGGGACAGGGGGCAATCAGCCCCAGCATTTT. This sequence encodes CASSGTGGNQPQHF. The V call is TRBV2, the J call TRBJ1-5, with TRBD1 identical over 10 bases. Germline lookup yields CDR1 SNHLY and CDR2 FYNNEI. The CDR3 extends over 14 amino acids. J gave up 2 bases and V 6 bases, and 1 base lay outside the gene matches.

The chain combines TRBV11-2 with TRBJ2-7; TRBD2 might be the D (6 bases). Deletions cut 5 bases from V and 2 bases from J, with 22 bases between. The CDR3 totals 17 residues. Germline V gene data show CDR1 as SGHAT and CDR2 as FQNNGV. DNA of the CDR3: TGTGCCAGCAGCCTAACGCGCGGCGGGACGGGGGCCTACGAGCAGTACTTC. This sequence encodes CASSLTRGGTGAYEQYF. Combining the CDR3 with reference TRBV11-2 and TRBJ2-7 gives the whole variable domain EAGVAQSPRYKIIEKRQSVAFWCNPISGHATLYWYQQILGQGPKLLIQFQNNGVVDDSQLPKDRFSAERLKGVDSTLKIQPAKLEDSAVYLCASSLTRGGTGAYEQYFGPGTRLTVT.

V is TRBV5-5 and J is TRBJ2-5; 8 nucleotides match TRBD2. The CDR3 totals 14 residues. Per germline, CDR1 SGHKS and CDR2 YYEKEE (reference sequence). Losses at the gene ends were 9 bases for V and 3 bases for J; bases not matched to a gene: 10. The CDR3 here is CANVKREKEETQYF. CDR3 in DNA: TGTGCCAATGTGAAGCGGGAGAAGGAAGAGACCCAGTACTTC.

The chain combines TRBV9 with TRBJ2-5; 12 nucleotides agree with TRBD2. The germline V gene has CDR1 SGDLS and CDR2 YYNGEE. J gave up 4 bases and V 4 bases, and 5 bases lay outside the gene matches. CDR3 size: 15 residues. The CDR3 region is CASSTTSGRGETQYF. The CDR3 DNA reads TGTGCCAGCAGCACGACTAGCGGGAGAGGAGAGACCCAGTACTTC.

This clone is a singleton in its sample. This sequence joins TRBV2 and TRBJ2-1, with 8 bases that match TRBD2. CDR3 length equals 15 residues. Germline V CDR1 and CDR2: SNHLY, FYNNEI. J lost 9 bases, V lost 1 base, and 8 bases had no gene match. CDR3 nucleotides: TGTGCCAGCAGTGAAGACCGTTTCCGGGGGGGTGAGCAGTTCTTC. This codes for CASSEDRFRGGEQFF.

Written as DNA, the CDR3 is TGTGCCAGCAGCTCCCTGGGGAGTCTAGGGTTTTACAATGAGCAGTTCTTC. Its protein is CASSSLGSLGFYNEQFF. The chain employs TRBV11-2 and TRBJ2-1; D might be TRBD2 (5 bases). V lost 4 bases to trimming and J lost 4 bases, with 20 bases between them. Germline CDR1 SGHAT, CDR2 FQNNGV. CDR3 length: 17 residues.

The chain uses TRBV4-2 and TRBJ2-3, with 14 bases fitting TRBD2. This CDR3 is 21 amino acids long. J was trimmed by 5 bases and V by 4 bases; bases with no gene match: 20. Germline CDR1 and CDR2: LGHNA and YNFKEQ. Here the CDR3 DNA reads TGTGCCAGCAGCCGAGAAAGGGTGACTAGCGGGGGGGCCGGGATTGTAGATACGCAGTATTTT. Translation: CASSRERVTSGGAGIVDTQYF.

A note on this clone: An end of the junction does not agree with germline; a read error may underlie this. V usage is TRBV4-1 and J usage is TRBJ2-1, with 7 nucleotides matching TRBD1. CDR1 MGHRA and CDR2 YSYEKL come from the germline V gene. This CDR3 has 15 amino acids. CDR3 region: CASSPRDSSYNEQFF. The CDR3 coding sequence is TGCGCTAGCAGCCCCCGGGACAGCTCCTACAATGAGCAGTTCTTC.

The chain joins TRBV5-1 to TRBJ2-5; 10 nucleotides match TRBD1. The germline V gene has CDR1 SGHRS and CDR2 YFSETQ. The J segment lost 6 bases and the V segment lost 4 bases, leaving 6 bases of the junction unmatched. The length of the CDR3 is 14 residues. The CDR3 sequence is CASSPGQGEQTQYF. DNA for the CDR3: TGCGCCAGCAGCCCCGGACAGGGGGAACAGACCCAGTACTTC. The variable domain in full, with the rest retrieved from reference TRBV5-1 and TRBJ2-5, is KAGVTQTPRYLIKTRGQQVTLSCSPISGHRSVSWYQQTPGQGLQFLFEYFSETQRNKGNFPGRFSGRQFSNSRSEMNVSTLELGDSALYLCASSPGQGEQTQYFGPGTRLLVL.

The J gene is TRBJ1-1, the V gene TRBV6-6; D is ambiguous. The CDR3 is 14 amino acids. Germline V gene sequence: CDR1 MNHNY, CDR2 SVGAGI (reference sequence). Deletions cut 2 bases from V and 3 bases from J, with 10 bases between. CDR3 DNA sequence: TGTGCCAGCAGTTACATTCAGGCTGACACTGAAGCTTTCTTT. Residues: CASSYIQADTEAFF.

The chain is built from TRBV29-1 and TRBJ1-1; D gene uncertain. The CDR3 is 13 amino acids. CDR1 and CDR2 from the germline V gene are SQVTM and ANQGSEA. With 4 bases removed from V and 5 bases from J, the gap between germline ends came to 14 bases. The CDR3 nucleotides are TGCAGCGTTGGGGCCCCTGGTAGGACTGAAGCTTTCTTT. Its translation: CSVGAPGRTEAFF.

The DNA of the CDR3 is TGTGCCAGCAGCTTAGCTCGGACAGGGGGCAAGAACGAGCAGTACTTC. It yields the protein CASSLARTGGKNEQYF. This sequence joins TRBV7-2 and TRBJ2-7, with 11 positions matching TRBD1. The J segment lost 5 bases and the V segment lost 0 bases, leaving 6 bases of the junction unmatched. This CDR3 comprises 16 residues. From germline, CDR1 is SGHTA and CDR2 FQGNSA.

CDR3 nucleotides: TGTGCCAGCACGCGGGACTTCACCGGGGAGCTGTTTTTT. Its translation: CASTRDFTGELFF. The J gene is TRBJ2-2, the V gene TRBV6-6, with D possibly TRBD2 on 6 matching bases. Trimming stripped 7 bases from V and 4 bases from J, with 10 bases between. Germline V lookup: CDR1 MNHNY, CDR2 SVGAGI (reference sequence). The CDR3 runs to 13 residues.

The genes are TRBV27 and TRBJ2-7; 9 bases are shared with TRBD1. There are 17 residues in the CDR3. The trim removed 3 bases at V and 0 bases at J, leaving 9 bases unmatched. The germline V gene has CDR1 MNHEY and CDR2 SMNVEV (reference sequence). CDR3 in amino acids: CASSLLSGQGSSYEQYF. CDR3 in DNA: TGTGCCAGCAGTTTGCTTAGTGGACAGGGGTCCTCCTACGAGCAGTACTTC.

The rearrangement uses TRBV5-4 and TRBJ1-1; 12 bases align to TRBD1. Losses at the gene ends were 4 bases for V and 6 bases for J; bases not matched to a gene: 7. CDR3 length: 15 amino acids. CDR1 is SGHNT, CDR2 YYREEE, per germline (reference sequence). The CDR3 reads CASSTGQGAIAEAFF. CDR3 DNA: TGTGCCAGCAGCACGGGACAGGGGGCGATCGCTGAAGCTTTCTTT.

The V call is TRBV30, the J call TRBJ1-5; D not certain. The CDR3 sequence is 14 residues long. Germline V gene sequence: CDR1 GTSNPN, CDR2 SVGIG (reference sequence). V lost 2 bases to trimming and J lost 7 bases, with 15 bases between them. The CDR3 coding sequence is TGTGCCTGGAGTCAAAGCCCCGGAGTGCAGCCCCAGCATTTT. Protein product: CAWSQSPGVQPQHF.

The CDR3, as DNA: TGCGCCAGCAGCTTTGGAGGGATCAACAGGGGGCAAACTGAAGCTTTCTTT. This codes for CASSFGGINRGQTEAFF. The genes are TRBV5-1 and TRBJ1-1; 9 bases align to TRBD1. The CDR3 spans 17 residues. V trimming: 2 bases; J trimming: 5 bases; junction bases outside the gene matches: 13. Germline CDR1 is SGHRS and CDR2 is YFSETQ.

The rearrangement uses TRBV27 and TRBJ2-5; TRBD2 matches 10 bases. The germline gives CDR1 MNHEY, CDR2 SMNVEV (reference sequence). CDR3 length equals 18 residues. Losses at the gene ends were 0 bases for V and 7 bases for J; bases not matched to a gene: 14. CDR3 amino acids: CASSLSMATSGSPRTQYF. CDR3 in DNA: TGTGCCAGCAGTTTATCGATGGCGACTAGCGGGTCCCCGCGGACCCAGTACTTC.

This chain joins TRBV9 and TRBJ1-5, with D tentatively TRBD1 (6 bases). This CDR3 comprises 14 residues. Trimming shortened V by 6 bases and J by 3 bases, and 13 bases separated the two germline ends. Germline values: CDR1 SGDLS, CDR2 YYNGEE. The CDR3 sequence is CASNEGGHNQPQHF. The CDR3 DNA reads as TGTGCCAGCAACGAGGGGGGGCACAATCAGCCCCAGCATTTT.

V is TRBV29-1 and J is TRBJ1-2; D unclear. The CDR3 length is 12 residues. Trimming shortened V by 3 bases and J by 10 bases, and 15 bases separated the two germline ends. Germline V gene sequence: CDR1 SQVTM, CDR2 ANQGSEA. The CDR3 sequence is CSVDTRGGSYTF. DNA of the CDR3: TGCAGCGTTGATACGCGCGGAGGCTCCTACACCTTC.

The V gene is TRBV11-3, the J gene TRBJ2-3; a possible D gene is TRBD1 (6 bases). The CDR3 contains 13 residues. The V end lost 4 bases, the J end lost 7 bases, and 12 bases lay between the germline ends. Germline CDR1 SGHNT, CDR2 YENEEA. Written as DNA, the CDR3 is TGTGCCAGCAGCTACCGGGACACTTATACGCAGTATTTT. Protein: CASSYRDTYTQYF.